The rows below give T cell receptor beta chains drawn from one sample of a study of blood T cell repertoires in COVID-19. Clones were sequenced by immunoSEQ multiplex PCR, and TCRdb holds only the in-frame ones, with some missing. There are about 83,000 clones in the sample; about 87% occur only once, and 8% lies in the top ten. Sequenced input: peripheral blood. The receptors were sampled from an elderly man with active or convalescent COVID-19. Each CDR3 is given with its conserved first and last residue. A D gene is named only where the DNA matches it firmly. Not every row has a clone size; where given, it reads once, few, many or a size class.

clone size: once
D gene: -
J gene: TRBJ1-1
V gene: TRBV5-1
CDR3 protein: CASSVTVDTEAFF
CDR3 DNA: TGCGCCAGCAGCGTGACAGTAGACACTGAAGCTTTCTTT

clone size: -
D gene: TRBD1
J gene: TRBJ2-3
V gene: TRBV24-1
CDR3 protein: CATSDPRTGGVDTQYF
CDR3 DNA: TGTGCCACCAGTGACCCACGGACAGGGGGAGTAGATACGCAGTATTTT

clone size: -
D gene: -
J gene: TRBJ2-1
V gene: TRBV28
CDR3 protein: CASSSHARNEQFF
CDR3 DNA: TGTGCCAGCAGTAGCCACGCCCGGAATGAGCAGTTCTTC

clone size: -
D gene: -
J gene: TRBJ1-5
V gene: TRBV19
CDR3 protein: CASSIGRAGQPQHF
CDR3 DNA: TGTGCCAGTAGTATAGGCAGGGCAGGTCAGCCCCAGCATTTT

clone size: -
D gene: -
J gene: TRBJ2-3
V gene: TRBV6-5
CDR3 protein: CASSLSGPSTDTQYF
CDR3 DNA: TGTGCCAGCAGTCTCAGTGGGCCTAGCACAGATACGCAGTATTTT

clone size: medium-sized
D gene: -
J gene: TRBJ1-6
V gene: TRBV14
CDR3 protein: CASSQGRENSPLHF
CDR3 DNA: TGTGCCAGCAGCCAAGGCAGGGAAAATTCACCCCTCCACTTT

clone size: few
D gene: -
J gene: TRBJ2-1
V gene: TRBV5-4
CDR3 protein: CASSLEWRNEQFF
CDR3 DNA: TGTGCCAGCAGCTTGGAGTGGAGGAATGAGCAGTTCTTC

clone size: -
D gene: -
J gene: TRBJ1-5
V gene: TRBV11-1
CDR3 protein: CASRGGPGQPQHF
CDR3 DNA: TGTGCCAGCAGGGGGGGGCCGGGTCAGCCCCAGCATTTT

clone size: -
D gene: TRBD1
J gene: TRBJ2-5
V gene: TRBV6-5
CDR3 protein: CASSYSWTGVLETQYF
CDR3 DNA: TGTGCCAGCAGTTACTCATGGACAGGGGTATTAGAGACCCAGTACTTC

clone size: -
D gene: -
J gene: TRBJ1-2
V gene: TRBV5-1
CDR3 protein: CASSLDQAGGYTF
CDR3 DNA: TGCGCCAGCAGCTTGGACCAGGCCGGTGGCTACACCTTC

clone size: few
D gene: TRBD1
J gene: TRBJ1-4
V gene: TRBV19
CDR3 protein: CASSPLRQGEEKLFF
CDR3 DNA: TGTGCCAGTAGTCCTCTCAGACAGGGGGAAGAAAAACTGTTTTTT

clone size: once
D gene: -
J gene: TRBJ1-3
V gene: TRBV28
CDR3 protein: CASGFRGGGNTIYF
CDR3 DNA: TGTGCCAGCGGGTTCCGGGGTGGTGGAAACACCATATATTTT

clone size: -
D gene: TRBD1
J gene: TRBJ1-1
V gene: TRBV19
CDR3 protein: CASIGTGTMTEAFF
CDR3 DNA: TGTGCCAGTATCGGGACAGGGACGATGACTGAAGCTTTCTTT

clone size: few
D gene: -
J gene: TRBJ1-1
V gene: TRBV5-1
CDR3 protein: CASSPRYREEDTEAFF
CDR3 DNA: TGCGCCAGCAGCCCCCGATACAGGGAAGAGGACACTGAAGCTTTCTTT

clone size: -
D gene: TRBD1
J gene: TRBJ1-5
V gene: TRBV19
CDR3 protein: CASSVTGGPNQPQHF
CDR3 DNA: TGTGCCAGTAGTGTGACAGGGGGCCCTAATCAGCCCCAGCATTTT

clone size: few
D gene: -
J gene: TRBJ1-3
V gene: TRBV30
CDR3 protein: CAWSVAGGVPGNTIYF
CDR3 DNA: TGTGCCTGGAGTGTTGCGGGGGGGGTTCCAGGAAACACCATATATTTT

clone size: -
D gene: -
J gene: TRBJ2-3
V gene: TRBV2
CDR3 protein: CASSRQQSTDTQYF
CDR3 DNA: TGTGCCAGCAGTAGACAGCAAAGCACAGATACGCAGTATTTT

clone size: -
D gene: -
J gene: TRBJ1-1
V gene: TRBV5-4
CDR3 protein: CASSLTGNSAEAFF
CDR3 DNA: TGTGCCAGCAGCTTAACAGGGAATTCCGCTGAAGCTTTCTTT

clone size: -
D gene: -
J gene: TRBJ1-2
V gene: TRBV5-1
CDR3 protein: CASSLLFGERVGYTF
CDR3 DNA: TGCGCCAGCAGCTTGCTTTTCGGGGAAAGGGTTGGCTACACCTTC

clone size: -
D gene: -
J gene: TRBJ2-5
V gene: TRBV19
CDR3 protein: CASSRGSQETQYF
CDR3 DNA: TGTGCCAGTAGTAGAGGGAGCCAAGAGACCCAGTACTTC

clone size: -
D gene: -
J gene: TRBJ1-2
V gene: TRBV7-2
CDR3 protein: CASSYVPEGGAASSF
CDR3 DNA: TGTGCCAGCAGCTACGTCCCCGAAGGGGGTGCCGCCTCGTCCTTC

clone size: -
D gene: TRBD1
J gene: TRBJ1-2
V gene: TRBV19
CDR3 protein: CASSTTFNRGNGYTF
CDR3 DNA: TGTGCCAGTAGTACCACATTCAACAGGGGCAATGGCTACACCTTC

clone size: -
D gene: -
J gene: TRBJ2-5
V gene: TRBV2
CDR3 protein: CASKATMQETQYF
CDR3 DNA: TGTGCCAGCAAAGCGACGATGCAAGAGACCCAGTACTTC

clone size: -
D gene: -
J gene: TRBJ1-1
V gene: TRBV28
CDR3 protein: CASSLHRRGAEAFF
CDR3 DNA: TGTGCCAGCAGTCTCCACAGGCGGGGCGCTGAAGCTTTCTTT

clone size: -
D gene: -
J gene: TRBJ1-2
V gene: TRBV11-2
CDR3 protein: CASSQVYGYTF
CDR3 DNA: TGTGCCAGCAGCCAGGTCTATGGCTACACCTTC

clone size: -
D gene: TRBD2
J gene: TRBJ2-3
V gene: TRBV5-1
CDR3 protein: CASSPGLAVSPDTQYF
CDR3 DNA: TGCGCCAGCAGCCCGGGACTAGCGGTGTCGCCAGATACGCAGTATTTT

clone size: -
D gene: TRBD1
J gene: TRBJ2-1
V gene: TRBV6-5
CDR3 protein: CASRRQGSYNEQFF
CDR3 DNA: TGTGCCAGCAGGAGACAGGGCTCCTACAATGAGCAGTTCTTC

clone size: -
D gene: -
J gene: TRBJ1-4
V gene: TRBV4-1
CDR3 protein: CASSQGATLNEKLFF
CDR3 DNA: TGCGCCAGCAGCCAGGGAGCGACGTTAAATGAAAAACTGTTTTTT

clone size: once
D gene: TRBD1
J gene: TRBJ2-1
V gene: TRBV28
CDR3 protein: CASSPTPRDRGPTREQFF
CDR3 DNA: TGTGCCAGCAGTCCTACCCCACGGGACAGGGGCCCTACACGGGAGCAGTTCTTC

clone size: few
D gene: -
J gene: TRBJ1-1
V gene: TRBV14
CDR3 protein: CASSQELYRGNTEAFF
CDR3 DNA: TGTGCCAGCAGCCAAGAGCTCTATCGAGGGAACACTGAAGCTTTCTTT

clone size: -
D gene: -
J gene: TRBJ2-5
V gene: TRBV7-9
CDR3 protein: CASSPIDTFLETQYF
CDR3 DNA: TGTGCCAGCAGCCCTATTGACACTTTTCTAGAGACCCAGTACTTC

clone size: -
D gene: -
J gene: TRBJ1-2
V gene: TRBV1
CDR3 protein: CTSSPEYPAQGGYGYTF
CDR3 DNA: TGCACCAGCAGCCCAGAGTACCCCGCCCAGGGGGGATATGGCTACACCTTC

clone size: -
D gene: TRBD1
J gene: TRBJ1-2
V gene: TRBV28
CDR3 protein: CASSFGQGDYGYTF
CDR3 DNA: TGTGCCAGCAGTTTCGGACAGGGGGACTATGGCTACACCTTC

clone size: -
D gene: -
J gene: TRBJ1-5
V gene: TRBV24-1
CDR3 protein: CATSEATADDQPQHF
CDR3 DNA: TGTGCCACCAGTGAGGCGACAGCAGACGATCAGCCCCAGCATTTT

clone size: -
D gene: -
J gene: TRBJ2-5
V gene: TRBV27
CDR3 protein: CASSSGIVETQYF
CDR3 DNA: TGTGCCAGCAGTTCGGGGATTGTAGAGACCCAGTACTTC

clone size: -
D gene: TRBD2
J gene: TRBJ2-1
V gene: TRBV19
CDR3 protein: CASRTSGGAYNEQFF
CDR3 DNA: TGTGCCAGTCGAACTAGCGGGGGGGCCTACAATGAGCAGTTCTTC

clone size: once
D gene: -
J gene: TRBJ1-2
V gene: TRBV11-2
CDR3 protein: CASSLVAGAGYTF
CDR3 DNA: TGTGCCAGCAGCTTAGTCGCAGGGGCTGGCTACACCTTC

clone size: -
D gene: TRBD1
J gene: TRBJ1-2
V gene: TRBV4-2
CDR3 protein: CASSQARDRRYGYTF
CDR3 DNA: TGTGCCAGCAGCCAAGCTCGGGACAGGAGATATGGCTACACCTTC

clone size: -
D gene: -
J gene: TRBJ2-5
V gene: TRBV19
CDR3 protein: CATGQETQYF
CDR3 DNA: TGTGCCACCGGCCAAGAGACCCAGTACTTC

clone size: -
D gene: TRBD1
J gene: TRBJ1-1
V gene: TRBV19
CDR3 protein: CASKEGAEVNTEAFF
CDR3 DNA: TGTGCCAGTAAGGAGGGGGCTGAGGTGAACACTGAAGCTTTCTTT

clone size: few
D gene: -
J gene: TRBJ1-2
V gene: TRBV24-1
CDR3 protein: CATSEGFEPLGYTF
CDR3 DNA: TGTGCCACCAGTGAGGGCTTCGAACCGCTTGGCTACACCTTC

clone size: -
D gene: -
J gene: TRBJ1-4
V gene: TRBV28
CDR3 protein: CASSLPGGANEKLFF
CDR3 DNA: TGTGCCAGCAGTTTGCCCGGGGGGGCTAATGAAAAACTGTTTTTT

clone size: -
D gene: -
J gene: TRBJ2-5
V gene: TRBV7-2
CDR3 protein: CASSFPRPETQYF
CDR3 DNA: TGTGCCAGCAGCTTTCCGAGGCCGGAGACCCAGTACTTC

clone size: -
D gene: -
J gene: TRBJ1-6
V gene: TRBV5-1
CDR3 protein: CASSLPNSPLHF
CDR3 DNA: TGCGCCAGCAGCCTCCCTAATTCACCCCTCCACTTT

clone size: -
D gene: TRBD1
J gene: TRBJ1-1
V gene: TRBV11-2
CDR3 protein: CASSFPRTGTEAFF
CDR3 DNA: TGTGCCAGCAGCTTCCCCCGGACAGGGACTGAAGCTTTCTTT

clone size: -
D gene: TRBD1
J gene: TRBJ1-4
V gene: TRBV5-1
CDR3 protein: CASSLVGTAGEKLFF
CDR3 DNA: TGCGCCAGCAGCTTGGTCGGGACAGCTGGTGAAAAACTGTTTTTT

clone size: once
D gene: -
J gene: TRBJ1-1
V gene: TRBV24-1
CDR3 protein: CATSDSTVTEAFF
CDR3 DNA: TGTGCCACCAGTGATTCCACAGTAACTGAAGCTTTCTTT

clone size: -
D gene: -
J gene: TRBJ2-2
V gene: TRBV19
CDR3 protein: CASSIVASGLNTGELFF
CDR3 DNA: TGTGCCAGTAGTATAGTCGCCAGCGGGCTGAACACCGGGGAGCTGTTTTTT

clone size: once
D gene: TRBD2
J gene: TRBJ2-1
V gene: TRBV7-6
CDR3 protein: CASSPFRQREYNEQFF
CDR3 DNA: TGTGCCAGCAGTCCCTTCCGCCAGCGGGAGTACAATGAGCAGTTCTTC

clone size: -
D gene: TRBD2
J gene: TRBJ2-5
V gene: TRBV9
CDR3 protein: CASSVDRLAGETQYF
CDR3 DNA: TGTGCCAGCAGCGTAGATAGACTAGCGGGAGAGACCCAGTACTTC

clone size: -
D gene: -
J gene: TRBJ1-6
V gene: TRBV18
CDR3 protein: CASSPEGDLSPLHF
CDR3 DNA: TGTGCCAGCTCACCGGAGGGCGATCTTTCACCCCTCCACTTT

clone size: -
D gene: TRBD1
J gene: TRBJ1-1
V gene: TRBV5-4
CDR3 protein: CASSRDRGQKNLGTEAFF
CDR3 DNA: TGTGCCAGCAGCCGGGACAGGGGGCAAAAAAATCTGGGCACTGAAGCTTTCTTT

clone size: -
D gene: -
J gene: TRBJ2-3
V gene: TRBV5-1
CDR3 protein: CASSLTRSETDTQYF
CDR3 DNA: TGCGCCAGCAGCTTAACGCGGTCCGAAACAGATACGCAGTATTTT

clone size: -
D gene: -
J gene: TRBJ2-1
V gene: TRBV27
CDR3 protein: CASTRRRGNEQFF
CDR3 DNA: TGTGCCAGCACCCGCCGGCGAGGGAATGAGCAGTTCTTC

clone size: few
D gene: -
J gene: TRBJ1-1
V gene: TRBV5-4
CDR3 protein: CASSLIGQNTEAFF
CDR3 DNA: TGTGCCAGCAGCTTAATTGGACAGAACACTGAAGCTTTCTTT

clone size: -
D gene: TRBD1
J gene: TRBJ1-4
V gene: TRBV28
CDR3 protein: CASNRDRGGEKLFF
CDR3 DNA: TGTGCCAGCAACCGGGACAGGGGAGGGGAAAAACTGTTTTTT

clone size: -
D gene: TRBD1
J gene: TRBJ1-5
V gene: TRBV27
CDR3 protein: CASSRSTGTYSNQPQHF
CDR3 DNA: TGTGCCAGCAGTCGCTCGACAGGGACCTATAGCAATCAGCCCCAGCATTTT

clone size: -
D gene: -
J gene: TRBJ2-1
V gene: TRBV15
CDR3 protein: CATSRDLPVFSGVSYNEQFF
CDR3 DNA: TGTGCCACCAGCAGAGATTTACCCGTCTTTTCGGGGGTCTCCTACAATGAGCAGTTCTTC

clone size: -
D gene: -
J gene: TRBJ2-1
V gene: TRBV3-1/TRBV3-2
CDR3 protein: CASSQDNRGTSYNEQFF
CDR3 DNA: TGTGCCAGCAGCCAAGATAACCGGGGAACCTCCTACAATGAGCAGTTCTTC

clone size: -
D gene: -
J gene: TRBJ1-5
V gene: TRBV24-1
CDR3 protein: CATSDYRDSQPQHF
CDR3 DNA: TGTGCCACCAGTGATTACAGGGATTCGCAGCCCCAGCATTTT